A single sample is the source of the 30 T cell receptor beta chains below, sequenced in a study of identical twins. MiXCR was run by TCRdb on the 5' RACE reads, yielding one entry per CDR3 protein. The sample lists 470,000 or so distinct CDR3 sequences; 20% to 25% were seen once. This same sample was also part of a study on T cells expressing NK-cell markers.

The sequencing sample was made of CD4+ T cells sorted from blood. The source of these receptors is a woman aged 18-35 years in good health.

This clonotype turned up a few times. Compared with germline, one end of the junction differs, possibly owing to a read error. The chain joins TRBV20-1 to TRBJ2-3; 7 bases are a match to TRBD2. CDR1 is DFQATT, CDR2 SNEGSKA, per germline (reference sequence). There are 14 residues in the CDR3. This chain's CDR3 is CSARVQTSTDTQCF. CDR3 in DNA: TGCAGTGCTAGAGTACAGACTAGCACAGATACGCAGTGTTTT.

The chain carries TRBV12-3 or TRBV12-4 and TRBJ2-7, with D possibly TRBD2 on 5 matching bases. The CDR3 is 15 amino acids. V was clipped by 5 bases and J by 3 bases, with 17 bases between them. The CDR3, as DNA: TGTGCCAGCAGTCCCCATCCCGGGATTGACTACGAGCAGTACTTC. Translating it yields CASSPHPGIDYEQYF.

The rearrangement uses TRBV6-2 or TRBV6-3 and TRBJ1-1; D gene uncertain. The germline V and J ends were trimmed by 3 bases and 5 bases, with 16 bases remaining between them. CDR3 length: 15 amino acids. Looked up from germline, CDR1 is MNHEY and CDR2 is SVGEGT. The DNA of the CDR3 is TGTGCCAGCAGTTATAGTCGCCCGATGAGGACTGAAGCTTTCTTT. It codes for CASSYSRPMRTEAFF.

This rearrangement joins TRBV6-1 to TRBJ1-6; D call uncertain. Germline CDR1 is MNHNS and CDR2 is SASEGT. This CDR3 is 14 amino acids long. V lost 5 bases, J lost 10 bases, and 15 bases lay in between. CDR3 protein: CASSRSPGGSPLHF. The CDR3 region has the DNA TGTGCCAGCAGTCGTAGCCCCGGAGGGTCACCCCTCCACTTT.

This chain joins TRBV20-1 and TRBJ2-5; D is possibly TRBD1 (6 bases). CDR1 DFQATT and CDR2 SNEGSKA come from the germline V gene (reference sequence). The V end lost 7 bases, the J end lost 5 bases, and 17 bases lay between the germline ends. The CDR3 covers 13 residues. The CDR3, as DNA: TGCAGTGTTGCCGACCCCAGGGGTGAGACCCAGTACTTC. Translation gives CSVADPRGETQYF.

The gene calls are TRBV12-3 or TRBV12-4 and TRBJ2-5, with D unclear. The CDR3 runs to 15 residues. The V end was cut by 2 bases, the J end by 1 base, with 11 bases between. The DNA of the CDR3 is TGTGCCAGCAGTTTAAATTCCGGACCCCAAGAGACCCAGTACTTC. Encoded protein: CASSLNSGPQETQYF.

The chain employs TRBV5-1 and TRBJ2-7; 12 bases match TRBD2. Trimming cost V 4 bases and J 1 base; bases outside gene matches: 15. Germline CDR1 reads SGHRS; CDR2 reads YFSETQ. The CDR3 length is 19 residues. The CDR3 nucleotides are TGCGCCAGCAGCCTACAGACTAGCGGGAGAGGTTGGGTATCCTACGAGCAGTACTTC. It specifies CASSLQTSGRGWVSYEQYF.

There are a few counts of this clonotype. The J gene is TRBJ2-1, the V gene TRBV7-2; 11 bases match TRBD2. This CDR3 comprises 17 residues. Germline assignment: CDR1 SGHTA and CDR2 FQGNSA. J was trimmed by 0 bases and V by 5 bases; bases with no gene match: 6. The CDR3 region has the DNA TGTGCCAGCAGCGGGGGACTAGCGGACAGCTCCTACAATGAGCAGTTCTTC. Translated: CASSGGLADSSYNEQFF. The variable domain in full, completed from reference TRBV7-2 and TRBJ2-1, reads GAGVSQSPSNKVTEKGKDVELRCDPISGHTALYWYRQSLGQGLEFLIYFQGNSAPDKSGLPSDRFSAERTGGSVSTLTIQRTQQEDSAVYLCASSGGLADSSYNEQFFGPGTRLTVL.

This clonotype was observed a handful of times. CDR3 protein: CASSWEEGTEAFF. The CDR3 coding sequence is TGTGCCAGTAGCTGGGAAGAGGGCACTGAAGCTTTCTTT. The chain combines TRBV19 with TRBJ1-1, with no clear D. Per the germline V gene, CDR1 is LNHDA and CDR2 is SQIVND (reference sequence). The CDR3 has 13 residues. V was cut by 6 bases and J by 4 bases, with 12 bases left in between.

The CDR3 region is CASSYPTSINEQFF. The CDR3 DNA is TGTGCCAGCAGTTACCCCACTAGCATCAATGAGCAGTTCTTC. The chain has TRBV6-2 or TRBV6-3 and TRBJ2-1, with D possibly being TRBD2 (6 bases). Looked up from germline, CDR1 is MNHEY and CDR2 is SVGEGT. Trimming pared 2 bases from V and 6 bases from J, leaving 11 bases between. The CDR3 covers 14 residues.

The rearrangement links TRBV5-1 to TRBJ2-7, with D maybe TRBD1 (6 bases). Germline loops: CDR1 SGHRS, CDR2 YFSETQ. The CDR3 consists of 12 residues. Trimming left V 3 bases short and J 5 bases short, with 9 bases between. In DNA, the CDR3 is TGCGCCAGCAGCTCGCCAGGGGACGAGCAGTACTTC. Encoded protein: CASSSPGDEQYF.

This clonotype appeared once. CDR3 bases: TGTGCCAGCAGCCAAGAGGCCCGAGGGGGCACTGGGGCCAACGTCCTGACTTTC. It specifies CASSQEARGGTGANVLTF. The rearrangement uses TRBV14 and TRBJ2-6; 7 positions agree with TRBD1. Germline lookup yields CDR1 SGHDN and CDR2 FVKESK. V lost 0 bases and J lost 2; bases outside the gene matches: 7. There are 18 residues in the CDR3.

This clonotype is medium-sized. V usage is TRBV5-1 and J usage is TRBJ2-3; D ambiguous. This CDR3 is built from 13 residues. V gave up 4 bases and J gave up 5 bases, with 11 bases separating them. Germline-derived CDR1 and CDR2 are SGHRS and YFSETQ. The CDR3 here is CASSPLVQDTQYF. The DNA of the CDR3 is TGCGCCAGCAGCCCCCTAGTTCAAGATACGCAGTATTTT.

The V call is TRBV29-1, the J call TRBJ2-7; D ambiguous. V gave up 6 bases and J gave up 5 bases, with 11 bases separating them. Germline V gene lookup returns CDR1 SQVTM and CDR2 ANQGSEA. The CDR3 totals 11 residues. The chain's CDR3 is CSVGSWDEQYF. CDR3 nucleotides: TGCAGCGTCGGCTCCTGGGACGAGCAGTACTTC.

V and J are TRBV4-3 and TRBJ1-2; 8 bases are shared with TRBD1. Germline lookup yields CDR1 LGHNA and CDR2 YSLEER. V lost 2 bases, J lost 6 bases, and 2 bases stayed unmatched. This CDR3 is built from 13 residues. CDR3 in amino acids: CASSQPTGDGYTF. In DNA, the CDR3 is TGCGCCAGCAGCCAACCGACAGGGGATGGCTACACCTTC.

This clonotype was counted between two and nine times. The V call is TRBV7-2, the J call TRBJ2-1; D is uncertain. This CDR3 spans 13 amino acids. V was shortened by 5 bases and J by 3 bases, with 8 bases between the two germline ends. The germline V gene has CDR1 SGHTA and CDR2 FQGNSA. CDR3 nucleotide sequence: TGTGCCAGCAGCCCCATAAGCTACAATGAGCAGTTCTTC. It yields the protein CASSPISYNEQFF.

The rearrangement uses TRBV27 and TRBJ2-1, with a possible D match to TRBD1 (5 bases). This CDR3 has 15 amino acids. The V end was cut by 5 bases, the J end by 2 bases, with 13 bases between. CDR1 and CDR2 from the germline V gene are MNHEY and SMNVEV (reference sequence). The CDR3 region is CASSTLGRTYNEQFF. CDR3 nucleotides: TGTGCCAGCAGTACTCTGGGGCGTACCTACAATGAGCAGTTCTTC.

This chain uses TRBV11-2 with TRBJ2-7; TRBD1 aligns across 9 bases. This CDR3 is built from 17 residues. Germline lookup yields CDR1 SGHAT and CDR2 FQNNGV. The trim removed 4 bases at V and 7 bases at J, leaving 17 bases unmatched. In DNA form, the CDR3 reads TGTGCCAGCAGCTCCTTAATCCCGGGACAGGGACTGTGGGAGCAGTACTTC. Amino acid sequence: CASSSLIPGQGLWEQYF.

This clonotype was seen more than once but under ten times. The chain uses TRBV12-3 or TRBV12-4 and TRBJ1-2, with D perhaps matching TRBD1 (5 bases). Trimming took 3 bases from V and 7 from J, leaving 9 bases between them. The CDR3 is 12 residues long. CDR3 sequence reads: CASSFRVGGYTF. CDR3 DNA sequence: TGTGCCAGCAGTTTCAGGGTTGGTGGCTACACCTTC.

The chain has TRBV14 and TRBJ2-4; TRBD2 matches 7 bases. The germline gives CDR1 SGHDN, CDR2 FVKESK. The CDR3 consists of 14 residues. V lost 3 bases, J lost 8 bases, and 7 bases stayed unmatched. The CDR3 here is CASSHIGGVDIQYF. DNA of the CDR3: TGTGCCAGCAGCCACATTGGGGGGGTAGACATTCAGTACTTC.

This clonotype was counted at least ten times. The chain carries TRBV7-2 and TRBJ2-3; D may be TRBD2 (6 bases). Looked up from germline, CDR1 is SGHTA and CDR2 is FQGNSA. The CDR3 runs 14 residues. Trimming removed 0 bases from V and 5 bases from J, with 9 bases in between. As DNA, the CDR3 is TGTGCCAGCAGCTTAGCGGGGGGAGGAGATACGCAGTATTTT. As protein: CASSLAGGGDTQYF.

This clonotype was counted only a few times. This chain uses TRBV15 with TRBJ1-5; D is uncertain. Germline V gene data show CDR1 as LNHNV and CDR2 as YYDKDF (reference sequence). This CDR3 is 16 amino acids long. Trimming removed 1 base from V and 0 bases from J, with 10 bases in between. CDR3 DNA sequence: TGTGCCACCAGCAGAGGGACGATCCGTAGCAATCAGCCCCAGCATTTT. Residues: CATSRGTIRSNQPQHF.

This clonotype was seen only a few times. V is TRBV19 and J is TRBJ2-7; tentative D call: TRBD2 (6 bases). Germline values: CDR1 LNHDA, CDR2 SQIVND (reference sequence). The ends were cut back, 5 bases at V and 1 base at J, with 9 bases in the middle. The CDR3 is made up of 13 amino acids. The CDR3 loop reads CASSGGKSYEQYF. In nucleotides, the CDR3 is TGTGCCAGTAGTGGCGGGAAGTCCTACGAGCAGTACTTC.

This rearrangement joins TRBV29-1 to TRBJ1-2; D gene ambiguous. Germline V gene lookup returns CDR1 SQVTM and CDR2 ANQGSEA. This CDR3 is built from 11 residues. V dropped 3 bases and J dropped 6 bases, with 8 bases sitting between them. Here the CDR3 reads CSVEGSDGYTF. CDR3 coding DNA: TGCAGCGTTGAGGGGTCGGATGGCTACACCTTC.

This clonotype was observed a few times. The V and J genes are TRBV4-2 and TRBJ2-2, with no clear D. CDR1 is LGHNA and CDR2 is YNFKEQ in the germline V gene. The V end lost 0 bases, the J end lost 2 bases, and 1 base lay between the germline ends. This CDR3 comprises 13 residues. CDR3 nucleotides: TGTGCCAGCAGCCAAGAAAACACCGGGGAGCTGTTTTTT. Amino acid sequence: CASSQENTGELFF.

The V gene is TRBV4-3, the J gene TRBJ2-4; D is unresolved. Germline CDR1 is LGHNA and CDR2 is YSLEER. The CDR3 length is 16 residues. Between the trimmed V and J ends, which lost 1 base and 5 bases, there was a span of 15 bases. CDR3: CASSQALGMIQNIQYF. The DNA of the CDR3 is TGCGCCAGCAGCCAAGCTCTGGGGATGATCCAAAACATTCAGTACTTC.

The chain has TRBV20-1 and TRBJ1-1; perhaps TRBD1 as D (6 bases). Trimming shortened V by 5 bases and J by 1 base, and 17 bases separated the two germline ends. This CDR3 contains 15 residues. Germline-derived CDR1 and CDR2 are DFQATT and SNEGSKA (reference sequence). The CDR3 nucleotides are TGCAGTGCTTCCATCCAGGGGCGCGAGAACACTGAAGCTTTCTTT. Amino acid sequence: CSASIQGRENTEAFF.

The rearrangement uses TRBV7-9 and TRBJ2-7; 8 bases line up with TRBD1. V lost 4 bases to trimming and J lost 2 bases; unmatched junction nucleotides: 7. This CDR3 spans 15 amino acids. Germline V gene sequence: CDR1 SEHNR, CDR2 FQNEAQ (reference sequence). The CDR3 is CASSSPGTGAYEQYF. CDR3 DNA sequence: TGTGCCAGCAGCTCTCCCGGGACAGGAGCCTACGAGCAGTACTTC. The variable domain in full, with the rest retrieved from reference TRBV7-9 and TRBJ2-7, is DTGVSQNPRHKITKRGQNVTFRCDPISEHNRLYWYRQTLGQGPEFLTYFQNEAQLEKSRLLSDRFSAERPKGSFSTLEIQRTEQGDSAMYLCASSSPGTGAYEQYFGPGTRLTVT.

In regard to this clonotype: One junction end disagrees with the germline gene, perhaps due to a read error. The chain combines TRBV12-3 or TRBV12-4 with TRBJ1-1; D is ambiguous. The CDR3 loop spans 14 amino acids. The DNA of the CDR3 is TGTGCCAGCAACCCGGGCCCCACTAACACTGAAGCCTTCTTT. This gives the protein CASNPGPTNTEAFF.

The chain employs TRBV5-1 and TRBJ2-1; D is unresolved. The V end lost 0 bases, the J end lost 8 bases, and 6 bases lay between the germline ends. CDR1 and CDR2 (germline): SGHRS, YFSETQ. The CDR3 totals 12 residues. CDR3 in DNA: TGCGCCAGCAGCTTGGAGCTCGATGAGCAGTTCTTC. Translated, it gives CASSLELDEQFF.